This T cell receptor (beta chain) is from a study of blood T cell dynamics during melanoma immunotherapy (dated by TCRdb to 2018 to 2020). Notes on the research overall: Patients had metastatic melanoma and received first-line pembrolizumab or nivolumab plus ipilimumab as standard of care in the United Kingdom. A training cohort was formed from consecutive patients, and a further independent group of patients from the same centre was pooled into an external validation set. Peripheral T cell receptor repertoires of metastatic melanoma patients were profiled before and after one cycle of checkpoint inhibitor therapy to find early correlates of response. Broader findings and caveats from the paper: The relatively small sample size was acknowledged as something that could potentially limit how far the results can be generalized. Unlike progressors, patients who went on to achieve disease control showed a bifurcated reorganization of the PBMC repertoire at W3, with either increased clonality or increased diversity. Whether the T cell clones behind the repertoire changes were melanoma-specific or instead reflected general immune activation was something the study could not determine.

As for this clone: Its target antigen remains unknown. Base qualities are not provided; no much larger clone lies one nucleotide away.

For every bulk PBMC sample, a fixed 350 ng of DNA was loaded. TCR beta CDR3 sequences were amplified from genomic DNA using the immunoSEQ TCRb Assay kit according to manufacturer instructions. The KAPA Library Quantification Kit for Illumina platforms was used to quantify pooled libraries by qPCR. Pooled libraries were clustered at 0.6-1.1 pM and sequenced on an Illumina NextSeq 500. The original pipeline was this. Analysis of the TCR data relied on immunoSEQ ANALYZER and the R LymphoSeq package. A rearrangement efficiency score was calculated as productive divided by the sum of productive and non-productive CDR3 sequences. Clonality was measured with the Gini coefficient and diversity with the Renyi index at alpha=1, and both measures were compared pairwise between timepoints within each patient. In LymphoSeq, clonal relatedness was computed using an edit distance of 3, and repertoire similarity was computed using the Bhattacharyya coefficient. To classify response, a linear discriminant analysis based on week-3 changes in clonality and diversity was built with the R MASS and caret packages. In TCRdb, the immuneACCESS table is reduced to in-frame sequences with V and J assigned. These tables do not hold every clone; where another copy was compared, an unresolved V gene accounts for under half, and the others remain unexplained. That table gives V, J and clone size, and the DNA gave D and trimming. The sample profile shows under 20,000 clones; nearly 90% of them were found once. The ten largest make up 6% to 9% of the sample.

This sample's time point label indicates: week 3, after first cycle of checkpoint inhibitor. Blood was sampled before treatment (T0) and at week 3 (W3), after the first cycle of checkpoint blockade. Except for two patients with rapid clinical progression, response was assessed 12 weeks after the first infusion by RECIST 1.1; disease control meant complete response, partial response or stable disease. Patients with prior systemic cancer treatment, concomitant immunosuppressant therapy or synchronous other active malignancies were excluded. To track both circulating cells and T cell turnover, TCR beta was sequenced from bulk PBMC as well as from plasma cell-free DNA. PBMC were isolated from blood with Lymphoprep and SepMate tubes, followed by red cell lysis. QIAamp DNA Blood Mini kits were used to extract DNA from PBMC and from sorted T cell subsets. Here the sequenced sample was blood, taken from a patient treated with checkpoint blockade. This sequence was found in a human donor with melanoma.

The nucleotide sequence reads as follows: TGTGCCAGCAGCCAACAGGGAAAGAATGAAAAACTGTTTTTT. This codes for CASSQQGKNEKLFF. The rearranged chain carries TRBV5-6 and TRBJ1-4, and possibly TRBD1, on 6 matching bases. The germline V gene provides CDR1 SGHDT and CDR2 YYEEEE. V was cut back by 4 bases and J by 5 bases, leaving a gap of 12 bases between them. There are 14 amino acids in the CDR3, from cysteine to phenylalanine inclusive. Only CDR3 DNA remains: 42 bases, in frame from the first base. Full variable domain (CDR3 extended with the reference TRBV5-6 and TRBJ1-4 proteins): DAGVTQSPTHLIKTRGQQVTLRCSPKSGHDTVSWYQQALGQGPQFIFQYYEEEERQRGNFPDRFSGHQFPNYSSELNVNALLLGDSALYLCASSQQGKNEKLFFGSGTQLSVL.